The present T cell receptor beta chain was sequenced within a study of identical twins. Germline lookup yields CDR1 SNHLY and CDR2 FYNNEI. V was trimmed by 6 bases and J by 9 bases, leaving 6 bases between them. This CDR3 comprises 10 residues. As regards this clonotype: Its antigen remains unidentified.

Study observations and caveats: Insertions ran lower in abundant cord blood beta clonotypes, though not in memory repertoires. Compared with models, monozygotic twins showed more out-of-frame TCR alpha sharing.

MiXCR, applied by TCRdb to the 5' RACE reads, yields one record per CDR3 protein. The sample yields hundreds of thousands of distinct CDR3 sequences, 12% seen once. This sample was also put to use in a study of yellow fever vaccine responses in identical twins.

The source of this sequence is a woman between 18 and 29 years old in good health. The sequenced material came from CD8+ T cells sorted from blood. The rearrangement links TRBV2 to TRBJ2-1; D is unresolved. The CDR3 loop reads CASRGREQFF. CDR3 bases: TGTGCCAGCAGAGGTCGTGAGCAGTTCTTC.